These T cell receptor beta chains were read from a single sample in a study of early T cells in non-severe SARS-CoV-2 infection. A single record per CDR3 protein comes from TCRdb applying MiXCR to the 5' RACE reads. The sample contains tens of thousands of distinct CDR3 sequences, approximately 5.1% of which appear only once. The source material was whole blood. These receptors came from an adult who was a healthcare worker with PCR-confirmed SARS-CoV-2 infection or an uninfected control (not recorded which). CDR3s include the opening cysteine and the closing phenylalanine or tryptophan. The D gene is left open where the match is weak. Some rows mark clone size as missing; the rest say once, few, many or name a class of expanded clone.

V gene	clone size	D gene	CDR3 length	J gene	CDR3 DNA	CDR3 protein
TRBV7-8	many	TRBD1	14	TRBJ2-6	TGTGCCAGCGGTAGGGGGCAAGGGGCCAACGTCCTGACTTTC	CASGRGQGANVLTF
TRBV3-1	many	TRBD2	14	TRBJ2-7	TGTGCCAGCAGCCCCATAGCGGGGGACTACGAGCAGTACTTC	CASSPIAGDYEQYF
TRBV20-1	.	.	12	TRBJ1-1	TGCAGTGCTAGAGGGGGGGACACTGAAGCTTTCTTT	CSARGGDTEAFF
TRBV14	.	TRBD1	17	TRBJ1-4	TGTGCCAGCAGCCGGACAGGACCTCAAGCAACTAATGAAAAACTGTTTTTT	CASSRTGPQATNEKLFF
TRBV4-1	many	TRBD1	14	TRBJ2-7	TGCGCCAGCAGCCTTTCTACAGGGGGCTACGAGCAGTACTTC	CASSLSTGGYEQYF
TRBV7-9	many	.	15	TRBJ2-3	TGTGCCAGCAGCTCCTACGAATCCAGCACAGATACGCAGTATTTT	CASSSYESSTDTQYF
TRBV5-1	many	.	15	TRBJ2-7	TGCGCCAGCAGCTTATTCACAGCGGGCCAGGGCGAGCAGTACTTC	CASSLFTAGQGEQYF
TRBV12-3/TRBV12-4	many	.	20	TRBJ1-1	TGTGCCAGCAGTTTAGCCGGGATCCGAAAAAACCACGGTCCGAACACTGAAGCTTTCTTT	CASSLAGIRKNHGPNTEAFF
TRBV30	few	.	13	TRBJ2-1	TGTGCCTGGAGTGTACAAAGGGAGGATGAGCAGTTCTTC	CAWSVQREDEQFF
TRBV20-1	many	.	14	TRBJ1-1	TGCAGTGCTAGAGTAAGGGGGGACGCGGCCGAAGCTTTCTTT	CSARVRGDAAEAFF
TRBV18	many	TRBD2	13	TRBJ2-1	TGTGCCAGCTCACCGGCTAGCGGGAATGAGCAGTTCTTC	CASSPASGNEQFF
TRBV18	many	.	15	TRBJ1-1	TGTGCCAGCTCACCCCCGCGGGGATGGGGCACTGAAGCTTTCTTT	CASSPPRGWGTEAFF
TRBV7-7	medium-sized	.	16	TRBJ2-2	TGTGCTAGCAGCCCATCCGGGACAGCGGGGGCCGGGGAGCTGTTTTTT	CASSPSGTAGAGELFF
TRBV5-4	many	.	13	TRBJ1-1	TGTGCCAGCAGCAGACAGAGGGGCACTGAAGCTTTCTTT	CASSRQRGTEAFF
TRBV15	many	.	15	TRBJ1-2	TGTGCCACCAGCAGAGATTTAGGAGCCGTGAGGGGCTACACCTTC	CATSRDLGAVRGYTF
TRBV7-2	many	.	15	TRBJ2-1	TGTGCCAGCAGCTCCTTGTGGGGCCCTTGGAATGAGCAGTTCTTC	CASSSLWGPWNEQFF
TRBV19	many	TRBD1	12	TRBJ1-5	TGTGCCCGCTGGGGACAGGGTCAGCCCCAGCATTTT	CARWGQGQPQHF
TRBV28	many	TRBD1	17	TRBJ2-6	TGTGCCAGCAGTCACGGGACAGGGGAGTCTGGGGCCAACGTCCTGACTTTC	CASSHGTGESGANVLTF
TRBV18	many	.	14	TRBJ1-1	TGTGCCAGCTCACCACCGAACGGGAACACTGAAGCTTTCTTT	CASSPPNGNTEAFF
TRBV12-3/TRBV12-4	many	.	16	TRBJ2-7	TGTGCCAGCAGTTCAGGGACGACTGGCTTTTTATACGAGCAGTACTTC	CASSSGTTGFLYEQYF
TRBV2	many	.	14	TRBJ2-2	TGTGCCAGCCGACCTTTCGCGAACACCGGGGAGCTGTTTTTT	CASRPFANTGELFF
TRBV20-1	.	.	14	TRBJ1-6	TGCAGTGCTAGATCCCCCTCCGAGGATTCACCCCTCCACTTT	CSARSPSEDSPLHF
TRBV28	few	TRBD1	12	TRBJ1-4	TGTGCCACCGGACAGGGCCCTGAAAAACTGTTTTTT	CATGQGPEKLFF
TRBV5-4	.	.	12	TRBJ2-6	TGTGCCAGCAGCTCTGGGGCCAACGTCCTGACTTTC	CASSSGANVLTF
TRBV11-2	.	TRBD1	13	TRBJ1-1	TGTGCCAGCAGCTTAGGGACAGGGAGTGGAGCTTTCTTT	CASSLGTGSGAFF
TRBV20-1	many	TRBD1	12	TRBJ1-2	TGCAGTGCTAGAGAAGACAGGGAGTCCTACACCTTC	CSAREDRESYTF
TRBV5-4	few	TRBD1	15	TRBJ1-6	TGTGCCAGCAGCTTGGCGGGACAGGGGAATTCACCCCTCCACTTT	CASSLAGQGNSPLHF
TRBV4-2	many	.	13	TRBJ1-1	TGTGCCAGCAGCCGGGAGGTCGACACTGAAGCTTTCTTT	CASSREVDTEAFF
TRBV13	few	.	13	TRBJ1-1	TGTGCCAGCAGCGCCGGGGTGAACACTGAAGCTTTCTTT	CASSAGVNTEAFF
TRBV7-9	many	.	13	TRBJ1-2	TGTGCCAGCAGCCGCAGTCAGGGTTCTGGCTACACCTTC	CASSRSQGSGYTF
TRBV20-1	.	.	13	TRBJ1-2	TGCAGTGCTAGTTCCCAAGCTAACTATGGCTACACCTTC	CSASSQANYGYTF
TRBV20-1	.	.	12	TRBJ2-3	TGCAGTGCTGCCCCCTGGGCAGATACGCAGTATTTT	CSAAPWADTQYF
TRBV20-1	.	.	15	TRBJ1-6	TGCAGTGCTCCCCGCCGAGGAGAAGCAAATTCACCCCTCCACTTT	CSAPRRGEANSPLHF
TRBV11-2	many	.	14	TRBJ1-1	TGTGCCAGCAGCTTCTCAGGGCAGACCCATGAAGCTTTCTTT	CASSFSGQTHEAFF
TRBV4-1	.	.	12	TRBJ2-1	TGCGCCAGCAGTCCTAGAGGGGGAGAGCAGTTCTTC	CASSPRGGEQFF
TRBV28	few	.	15	TRBJ2-3	TGTGCCAGCACCGAACTCCGGGCAGGCACAGATACGCAGTATTTT	CASTELRAGTDTQYF
TRBV29-1	many	.	13	TRBJ2-1	TGCAGCGCGCGGGACAGTACCTACAATGAGCAGTTCTTC	CSARDSTYNEQFF
TRBV5-1	medium-sized	.	14	TRBJ1-1	TGCGCCAGCAGCTTTGGGGCAATGAACACTGAAGCTTTCTTT	CASSFGAMNTEAFF
TRBV5-1	few	.	15	TRBJ2-7	TGCGCCAGCAGCCTTTCGGGCCCCGCGGCCTACGAGCAGTACTTC	CASSLSGPAAYEQYF
TRBV10-3	.	TRBD2	16	TRBJ2-1	TGTGCCATCAGTGGGTCTAGCGGGGGGATTGGCAATGAGCAGCTCTTC	CAISGSSGGIGNEQLF
TRBV10-3	many	TRBD2	14	TRBJ2-5	TGTGCCAACCCTAGCGGGGGGTACCAAGAGACCCAGTACTTC	CANPSGGYQETQYF
TRBV2	many	.	13	TRBJ2-1	TGTGCCAGCAGTAGGGACTCCAACAATGAGCAGTTCTTC	CASSRDSNNEQFF